This T cell receptor beta chain comes out of a study of blood T cells in healthy people across ages. The CDR3 runs to 18 residues. The germline gives CDR1 SGHTA, CDR2 FQGNSA. Points from the study as a whole: Possibly confounding the expanded clonotype changes was the fact that donor CMV status was unknown.

This clonotype was seen repeatedly, ten times or more. The antigen is undetermined. Through a sample-barcoded 5' primer and a J-beta primer mix, a second PCR was run for about 6 to 11 cycles. No fewer than 3 million CDR3-containing paired-end reads came from each sample. TCRdb independently ran MiXCR on the 5' RACE reads; one entry per CDR3 protein. This sample has about 1.1 million distinct CDR3 sequences, with around two fifths found just once. Specimen: blood. The chain links TRBV7-2 to TRBJ2-1, with 10 bases lining up with TRBD2. With the DNA end fitting TRBJ2-7 better, the J assignment may be wrong. The source is a man younger than 35 in good health. CDR3 loop: CASSSSGLARSSYNEQYF. The CDR3 coding sequence is TGTGCCAGCAGCTCCTCGGGACTAGCGAGGAGCTCCTACAATGAGCAGTACTTC.